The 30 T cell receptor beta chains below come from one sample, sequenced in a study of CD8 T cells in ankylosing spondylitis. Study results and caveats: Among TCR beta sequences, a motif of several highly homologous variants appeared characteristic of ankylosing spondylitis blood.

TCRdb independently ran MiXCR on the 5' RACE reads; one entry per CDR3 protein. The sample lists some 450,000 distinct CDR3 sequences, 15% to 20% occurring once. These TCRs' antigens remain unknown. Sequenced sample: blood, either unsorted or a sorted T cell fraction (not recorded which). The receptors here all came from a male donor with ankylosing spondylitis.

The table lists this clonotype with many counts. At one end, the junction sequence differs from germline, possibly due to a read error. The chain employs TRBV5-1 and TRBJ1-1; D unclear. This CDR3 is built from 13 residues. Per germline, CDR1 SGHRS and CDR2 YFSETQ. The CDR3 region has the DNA TGTGCCAGCAGTTTATCAGGAGGCACTGAAGCTTTCTTT. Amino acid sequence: CASSLSGGTEAFF.

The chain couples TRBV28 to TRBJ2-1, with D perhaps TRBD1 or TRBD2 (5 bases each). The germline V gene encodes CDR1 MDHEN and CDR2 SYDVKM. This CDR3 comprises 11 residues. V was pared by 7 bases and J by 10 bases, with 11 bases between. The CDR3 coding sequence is TGTGCCAGCACCTTCGAGGGGGAGCAGTTCTTC. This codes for CASTFEGEQFF. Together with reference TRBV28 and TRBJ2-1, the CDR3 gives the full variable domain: DVKVTQSSRYLVKRTGEKVFLECVQDMDHENMFWYRQDPGLGLRLIYFSYDVKMKEKGDIPEGYSVSREKKERFSLILESASTNQTSMYLCASTFEGEQFFGPGTRLTVL.

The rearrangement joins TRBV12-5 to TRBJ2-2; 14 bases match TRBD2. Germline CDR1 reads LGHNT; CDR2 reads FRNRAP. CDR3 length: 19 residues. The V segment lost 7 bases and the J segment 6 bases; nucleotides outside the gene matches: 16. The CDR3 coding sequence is TGTGCTAGTGCCGCCCCCGGGACTAGCGGGAGTTGGGTCCCCGGGGAGCTGTTTTTT. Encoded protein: CASAAPGTSGSWVPGELFF.

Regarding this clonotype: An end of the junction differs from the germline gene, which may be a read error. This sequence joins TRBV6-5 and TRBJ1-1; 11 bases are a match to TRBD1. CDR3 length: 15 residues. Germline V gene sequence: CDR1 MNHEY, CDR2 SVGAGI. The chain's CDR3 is CASSDSGTGGPEAFF. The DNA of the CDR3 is TGTGCCAGCAGTGACTCGGGGACAGGGGGGCCTGAAGCTTTCTTT.

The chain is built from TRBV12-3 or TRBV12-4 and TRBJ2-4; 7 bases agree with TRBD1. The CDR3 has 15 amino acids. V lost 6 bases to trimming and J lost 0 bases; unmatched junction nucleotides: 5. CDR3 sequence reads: CASRETGIAKNIQYF. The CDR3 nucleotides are TGTGCCAGCAGGGAGACAGGGATAGCCAAAAACATTCAGTACTTC.

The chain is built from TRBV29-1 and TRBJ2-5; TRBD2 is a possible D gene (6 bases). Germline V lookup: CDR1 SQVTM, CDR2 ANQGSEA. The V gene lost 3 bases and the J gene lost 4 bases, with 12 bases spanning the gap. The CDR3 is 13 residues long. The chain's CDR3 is CSVEGGLTETQYF. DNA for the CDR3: TGCAGCGTTGAGGGGGGACTCACAGAGACCCAGTACTTC. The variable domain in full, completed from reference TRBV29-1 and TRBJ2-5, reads SAVISQKPSRDICQRGTSLTIQCQVDSQVTMMFWYRQQPGQSLTLIATANQGSEATYESGFVIDKFPISRPNLTFSTLTVSNMSPEDSSIYLCSVEGGLTETQYFGPGTRLLVL.

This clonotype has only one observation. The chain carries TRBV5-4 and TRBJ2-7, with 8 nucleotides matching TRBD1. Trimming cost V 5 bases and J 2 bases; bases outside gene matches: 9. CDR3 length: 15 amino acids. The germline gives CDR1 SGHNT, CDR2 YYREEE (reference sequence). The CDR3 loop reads CASSRTGSPTYEQYF. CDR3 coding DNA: TGTGCCAGCAGTCGGACAGGGAGCCCAACCTACGAGCAGTACTTC. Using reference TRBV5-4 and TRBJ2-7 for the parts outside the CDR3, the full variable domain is ETGVTQSPTHLIKTRGQQVTLRCSSQSGHNTVSWYQQALGQGPQFIFQYYREEENGRGNFPPRFSGLQFPNYSSELNVNALELDDSALYLCASSRTGSPTYEQYFGPGTRLTVT.

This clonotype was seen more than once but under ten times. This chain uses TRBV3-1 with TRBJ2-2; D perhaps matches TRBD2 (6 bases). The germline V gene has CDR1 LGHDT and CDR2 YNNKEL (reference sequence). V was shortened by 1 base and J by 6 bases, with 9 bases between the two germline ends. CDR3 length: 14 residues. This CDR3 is CASSQGPGAGELFF. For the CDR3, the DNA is TGTGCCAGCAGCCAAGGACCGGGGGCCGGGGAGCTGTTTTTT. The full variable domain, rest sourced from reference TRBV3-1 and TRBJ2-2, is DTAVSQTPKYLVTQMGNDKSIKCEQNLGHDTMYWYKQDSKKFLKIMFSYNNKELIINETVPNRFSPKSPDKAHLNLHINSLELGDSAVYFCASSQGPGAGELFFGEGSRLTVL.

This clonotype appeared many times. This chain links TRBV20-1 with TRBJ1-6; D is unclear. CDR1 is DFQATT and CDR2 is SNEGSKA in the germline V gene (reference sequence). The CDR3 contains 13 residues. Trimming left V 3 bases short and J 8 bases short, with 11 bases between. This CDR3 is CSASGSQHSPLHF. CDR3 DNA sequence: TGCAGTGCTAGTGGCTCCCAACATTCACCCCTCCACTTT.

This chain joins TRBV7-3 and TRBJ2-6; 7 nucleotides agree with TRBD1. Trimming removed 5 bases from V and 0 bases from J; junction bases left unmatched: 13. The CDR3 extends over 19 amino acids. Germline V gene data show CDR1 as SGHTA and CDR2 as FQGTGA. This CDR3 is CASSPRGQSISSGANVLTF. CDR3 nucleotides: TGTGCCAGCAGCCCTAGGGGGCAGTCAATCAGCTCTGGGGCCAACGTCCTGACTTTC.

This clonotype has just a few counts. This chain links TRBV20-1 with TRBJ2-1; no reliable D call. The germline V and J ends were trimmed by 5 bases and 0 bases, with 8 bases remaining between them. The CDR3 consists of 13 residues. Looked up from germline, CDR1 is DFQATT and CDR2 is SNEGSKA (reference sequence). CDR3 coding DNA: TGCAGTGCTTCTATAAGCTCCTACAATGAGCAGTTCTTC. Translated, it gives CSASISSYNEQFF.

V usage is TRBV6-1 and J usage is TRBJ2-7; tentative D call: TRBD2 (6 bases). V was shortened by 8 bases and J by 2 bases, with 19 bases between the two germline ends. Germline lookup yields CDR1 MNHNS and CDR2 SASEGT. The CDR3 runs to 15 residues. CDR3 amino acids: CASSYNWAGTYEQYF. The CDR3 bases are TGTGCCAGCTCATACAATTGGGCGGGAACCTACGAGCAGTACTTC.

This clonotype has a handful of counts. CDR3 coding DNA: TGTGCCAGCAGCTTAGCGGGCAGTCGCTCCTACGAGCAGTACTTC. Amino acid sequence: CASSLAGSRSYEQYF. The chain couples TRBV7-9 to TRBJ2-7; no definite D call. Trimming left V 0 bases short and J 0 bases short, with 9 bases between. The CDR3 is 15 residues long. Germline values: CDR1 SEHNR, CDR2 FQNEAQ (reference sequence).

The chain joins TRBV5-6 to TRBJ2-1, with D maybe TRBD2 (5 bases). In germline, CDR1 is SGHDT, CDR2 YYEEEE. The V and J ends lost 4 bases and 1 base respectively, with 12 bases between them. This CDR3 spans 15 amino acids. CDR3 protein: CASSPTRESYNEQFF. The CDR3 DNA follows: TGTGCCAGCAGCCCAACTAGAGAGTCCTACAATGAGCAGTTCTTC.

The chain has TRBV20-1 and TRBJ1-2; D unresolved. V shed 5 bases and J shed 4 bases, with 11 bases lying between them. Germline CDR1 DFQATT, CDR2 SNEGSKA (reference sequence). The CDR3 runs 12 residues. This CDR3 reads CSASDTAYGYTF. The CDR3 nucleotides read TGCAGTGCTTCAGACACGGCCTATGGCTACACCTTC.

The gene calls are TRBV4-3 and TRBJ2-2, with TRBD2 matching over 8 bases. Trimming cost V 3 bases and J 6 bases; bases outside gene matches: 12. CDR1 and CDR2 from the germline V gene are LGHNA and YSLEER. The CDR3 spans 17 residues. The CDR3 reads CASSQAFPGLVSGELFF. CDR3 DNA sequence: TGCGCCAGCAGCCAGGCCTTTCCGGGACTAGTATCCGGGGAGCTGTTTTTT.

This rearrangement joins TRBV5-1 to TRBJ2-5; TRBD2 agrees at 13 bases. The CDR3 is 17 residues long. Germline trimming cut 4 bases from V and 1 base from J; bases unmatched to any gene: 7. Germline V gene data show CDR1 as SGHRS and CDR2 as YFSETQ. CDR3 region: CASSQGLAGSPQETQYF. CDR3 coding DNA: TGCGCCAGCAGCCAGGGACTAGCGGGGAGCCCCCAAGAGACCCAGTACTTC. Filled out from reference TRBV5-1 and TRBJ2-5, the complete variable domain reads KAGVTQTPRYLIKTRGQQVTLSCSPISGHRSVSWYQQTPGQGLQFLFEYFSETQRNKGNFPGRFSGRQFSNSRSEMNVSTLELGDSALYLCASSQGLAGSPQETQYFGPGTRLLVL.

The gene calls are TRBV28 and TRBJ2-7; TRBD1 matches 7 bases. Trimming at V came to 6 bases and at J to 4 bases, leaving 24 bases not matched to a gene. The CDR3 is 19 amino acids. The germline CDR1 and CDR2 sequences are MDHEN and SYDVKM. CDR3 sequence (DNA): TGTGCCAGCAGACCGTTACCGGGACAGACCTTTTTCCTTGGATACGAGCAGTACTTC. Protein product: CASRPLPGQTFFLGYEQYF.

Here the CDR3 DNA reads TGTGCCACCAGTCCTGACGGGGAAAACTATGGCTACACCTTC. Protein sequence: CATSPDGENYGYTF. The chain links TRBV15 to TRBJ1-2, with D unclear. Germline-derived CDR1 and CDR2 are LNHNV and YYDKDF (reference sequence). V was cut by 6 bases and J by 2 bases, with 13 bases left in between. This CDR3 contains 14 residues.

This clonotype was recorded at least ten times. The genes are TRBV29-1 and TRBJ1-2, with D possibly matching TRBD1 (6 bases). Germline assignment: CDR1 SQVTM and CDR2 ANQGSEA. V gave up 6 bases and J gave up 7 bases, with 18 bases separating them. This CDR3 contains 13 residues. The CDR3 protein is CSVAWGGAGGYTF. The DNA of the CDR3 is TGCAGCGTGGCCTGGGGGGGCGCGGGTGGCTACACCTTC. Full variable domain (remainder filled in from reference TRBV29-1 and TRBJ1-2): SAVISQKPSRDICQRGTSLTIQCQVDSQVTMMFWYRQQPGQSLTLIATANQGSEATYESGFVIDKFPISRPNLTFSTLTVSNMSPEDSSIYLCSVAWGGAGGYTFGSGTRLTVV.

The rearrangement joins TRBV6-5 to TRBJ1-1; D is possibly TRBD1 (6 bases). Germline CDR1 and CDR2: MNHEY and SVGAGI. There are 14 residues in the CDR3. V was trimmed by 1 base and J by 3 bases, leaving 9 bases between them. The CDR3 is CASSYLTGDTEAFF. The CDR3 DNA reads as TGTGCCAGCAGTTACTTGACAGGAGACACTGAAGCTTTCTTT.

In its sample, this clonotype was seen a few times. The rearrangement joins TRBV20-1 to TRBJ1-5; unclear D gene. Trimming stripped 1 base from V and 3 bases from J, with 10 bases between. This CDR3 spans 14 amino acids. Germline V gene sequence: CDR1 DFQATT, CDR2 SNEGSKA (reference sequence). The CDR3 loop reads CSARVGIHNQPQHF. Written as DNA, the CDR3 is TGCAGTGCTAGAGTTGGGATTCACAATCAGCCCCAGCATTTT.

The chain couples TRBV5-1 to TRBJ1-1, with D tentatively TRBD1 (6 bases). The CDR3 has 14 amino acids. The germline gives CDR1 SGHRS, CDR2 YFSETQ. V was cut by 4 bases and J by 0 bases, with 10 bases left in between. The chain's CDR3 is CASSKDRMNTEAFF. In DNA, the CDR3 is TGCGCCAGCAGCAAAGACAGGATGAACACTGAAGCTTTCTTT.

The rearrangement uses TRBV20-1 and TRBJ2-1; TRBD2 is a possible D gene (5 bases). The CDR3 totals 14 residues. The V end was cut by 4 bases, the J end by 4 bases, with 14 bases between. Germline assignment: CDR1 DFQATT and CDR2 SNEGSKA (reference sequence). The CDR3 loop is CSATGGLGYNEQFF. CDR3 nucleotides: TGCAGTGCTACCGGCGGACTTGGATACAATGAGCAGTTCTTC.

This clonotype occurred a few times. CDR3 DNA sequence: TGCGCCAGCAGCACGGACGGATCTGAAGCTTTCTTT. Protein product: CASSTDGSEAFF. This rearrangement joins TRBV5-1 to TRBJ1-1; no firm D call. V lost 4 bases, J lost 6 bases, and 10 bases lay in between. Germline V gene sequence: CDR1 SGHRS, CDR2 YFSETQ. This CDR3 comprises 12 residues. Supplemented by reference TRBV5-1 and TRBJ1-1, the full variable domain reads KAGVTQTPRYLIKTRGQQVTLSCSPISGHRSVSWYQQTPGQGLQFLFEYFSETQRNKGNFPGRFSGRQFSNSRSEMNVSTLELGDSALYLCASSTDGSEAFFGQGTRLTVV.

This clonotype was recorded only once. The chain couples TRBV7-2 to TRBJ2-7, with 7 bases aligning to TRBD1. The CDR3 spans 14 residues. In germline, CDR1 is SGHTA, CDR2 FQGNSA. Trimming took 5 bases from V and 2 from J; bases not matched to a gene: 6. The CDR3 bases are TGTGCCAGCAGCACGCCGACAGGGACCTACGAGCAGTACTTC. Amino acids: CASSTPTGTYEQYF.

In nucleotides, the CDR3 is TGCAGCGTTGAAGGCCACAGGGCGGCGCAAGAGACCCAGTACTTC. It encodes CSVEGHRAAQETQYF. The gene calls are TRBV29-1 and TRBJ2-5, with a possible D match to TRBD1 (6 bases). CDR3 length equals 15 residues. The V gene lost 1 base and the J gene lost 2 bases, with 14 bases spanning the gap. The germline gives CDR1 SQVTM, CDR2 ANQGSEA.

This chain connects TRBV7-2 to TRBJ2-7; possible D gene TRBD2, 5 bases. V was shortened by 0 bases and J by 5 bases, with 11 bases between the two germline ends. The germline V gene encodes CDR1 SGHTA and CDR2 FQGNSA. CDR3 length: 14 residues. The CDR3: CASSLAGAGNEQYF. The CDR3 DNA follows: TGTGCCAGCAGCTTAGCGGGAGCTGGAAACGAGCAGTACTTC.

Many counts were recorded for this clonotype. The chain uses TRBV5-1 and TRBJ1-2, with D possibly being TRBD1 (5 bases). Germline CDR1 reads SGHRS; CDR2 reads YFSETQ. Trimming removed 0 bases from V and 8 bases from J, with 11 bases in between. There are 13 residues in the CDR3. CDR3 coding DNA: TGCGCCAGCAGCTTGGAGACAGCGTGGGGCTACACCTTC. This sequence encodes CASSLETAWGYTF.

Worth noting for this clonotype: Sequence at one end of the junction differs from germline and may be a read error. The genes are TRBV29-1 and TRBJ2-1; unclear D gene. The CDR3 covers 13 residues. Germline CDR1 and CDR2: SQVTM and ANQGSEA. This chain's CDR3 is CSVRRSLSDERFF. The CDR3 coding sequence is TGCAGCGTGCGAAGAAGTTTGTCCGATGAGCGGTTCTTC.